This TCR beta chain was documented in a study of blood T cell repertoires in COVID-19. Overall study: The study drew acute and convalescent COVID-19 samples from the United States, Italy and Spain. Nucleic acid was either cDNA or gDNA, and it came from T cells, B-cell-depleted T cells, or PBMCs.

As originally analysed: Amplification of reference gene primers was used by the study to estimate nucleated cell counts. Measured with immunoSEQ multiplex PCR; TCRdb has only the in-frame clones, and not every one. V and J calls and clone size are those listed in that table; D and trimming were worked out from the DNA. The table shows tens of thousands of clones, with 80% to 90% occurring only once. CDR1 is LNHNV, CDR2 YYDKDF, per germline (reference sequence). Trimming removed 4 bases from V and 2 bases from J, with 14 bases in between. CDR3 length: 15 amino acids. Sequencing was done on a sample of peripheral blood. The sequence was collected from a man between 60 and 70 years old with acute or convalescent COVID-19. The genes are TRBV15 and TRBJ2-5, with TRBD2 as a possible D gene (6 bases). The CDR3 nucleotides are TGTGCCACCAGCACAGGAGGGGCAGGGCAAGAGACCCAGTACTTC. It encodes CATSTGGAGQETQYF.